What follows are 6 T cell receptor beta chains derived from one specimen sequenced in a study of beta chain features in type 1 diabetes. What was sequenced were expressed TCRB transcripts, since all of the isolated RNA had been reverse transcribed. Assay: immunoSEQ multiplex PCR; the TCRdb copy retains only in-frame clones and omits some. The table has 850,000 to 900,000 clones, about a sixth seen once. The sequencing sample was made of naive CD4+ T cells from blood. The receptors were sampled from a woman aged 18-29 years in good health.

The sample holds a few counts of this clone. The chain has TRBV18 and TRBJ1-5; no reliable D call. This CDR3 region has 12 residues. The germline V gene encodes CDR1 KGHSH and CDR2 LQKENI. Trimming shortened V by 4 bases and J by 5 bases, and 6 bases separated the two germline ends. In DNA, the CDR3 is TGTGCCAGCTCACAGGGATATCAGCCCCAGCATTTT. Translated, it gives CASSQGYQPQHF.

V usage is TRBV4-2 and J usage is TRBJ2-1; unclear D gene. Germline CDR1 LGHNA, CDR2 YNFKEQ. This CDR3 has 15 amino acids. Trimming took off 1 base at V and 6 bases at J, with 13 bases between the two ends. DNA for the CDR3: TGTGCCAGCAGCCAAGGGGGTTCCTTGGCCAATGAGCAGTTCTTC. Amino acids: CASSQGGSLANEQFF.

Comments on this clone: The DNA is left out, because the CDR3 cannot be placed on it with certainty; the CDR3 is given as TCRdb lists it. V usage is TRBV28 and J usage is TRBJ2-7; the table calls TRBD2, which could not be checked here. Germline-derived CDR1 and CDR2 are MDHEN and SYDVKM. The CDR3 region is 12 residues in length, termini included. The CDR3 loop is CASSFGPGTSHF.

The chain combines TRBV6-1 with TRBJ1-5, with D perhaps matching TRBD1 (5 bases). The CDR3 consists of 14 residues. V was clipped by 6 bases and J by 11 bases, with 20 bases between them. From germline, CDR1 is MNHNS and CDR2 SASEGT. The CDR3 is CASSTGGEGATQHF. The CDR3 coding sequence is TGTGCCAGCAGCACCGGGGGGGAAGGGGCGACCCAGCATTTT.

The rearrangement links TRBV28 to TRBJ2-3; D is ambiguous. The CDR3 length is 12 residues. The V gene lost 6 bases and the J gene lost 6 bases, with 10 bases spanning the gap. Germline-derived CDR1 and CDR2 are MDHEN and SYDVKM. The CDR3 DNA follows: TGTGCCAGCAGATTAGCCGGGGATACGCAGTATTTT. Translated: CASRLAGDTQYF.

At least ten counts were recorded for this clone. V and J are TRBV10-3 and TRBJ1-2; D is unclear. V was pared by 2 bases and J by 8 bases, with 12 bases between. CDR1 is ENHRY, CDR2 SYGVKD, per germline. This CDR3 has 13 residues. The DNA of the CDR3 is TGTGCCATCAGTGAGGAGACGACGAGCGGCTACACCTTC. Its translation: CAISEETTSGYTF.